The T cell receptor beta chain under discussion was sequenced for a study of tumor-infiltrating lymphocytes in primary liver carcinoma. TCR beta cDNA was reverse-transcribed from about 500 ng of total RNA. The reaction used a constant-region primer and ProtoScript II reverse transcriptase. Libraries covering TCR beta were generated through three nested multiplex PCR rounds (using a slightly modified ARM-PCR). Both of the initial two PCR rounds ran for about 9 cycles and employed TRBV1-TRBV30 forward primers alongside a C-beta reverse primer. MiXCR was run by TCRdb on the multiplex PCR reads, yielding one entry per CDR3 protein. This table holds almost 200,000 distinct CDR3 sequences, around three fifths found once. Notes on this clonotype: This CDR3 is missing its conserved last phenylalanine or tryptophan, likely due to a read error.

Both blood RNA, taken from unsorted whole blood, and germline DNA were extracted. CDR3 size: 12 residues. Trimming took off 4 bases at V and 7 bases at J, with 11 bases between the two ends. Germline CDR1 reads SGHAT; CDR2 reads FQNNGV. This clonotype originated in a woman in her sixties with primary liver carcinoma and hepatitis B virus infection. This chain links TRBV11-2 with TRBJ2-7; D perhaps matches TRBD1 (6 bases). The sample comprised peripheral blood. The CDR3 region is CASSYRVWEQYS. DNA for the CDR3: TGTGCCAGCAGCTACAGGGTTTGGGAGCAGTACTCC.